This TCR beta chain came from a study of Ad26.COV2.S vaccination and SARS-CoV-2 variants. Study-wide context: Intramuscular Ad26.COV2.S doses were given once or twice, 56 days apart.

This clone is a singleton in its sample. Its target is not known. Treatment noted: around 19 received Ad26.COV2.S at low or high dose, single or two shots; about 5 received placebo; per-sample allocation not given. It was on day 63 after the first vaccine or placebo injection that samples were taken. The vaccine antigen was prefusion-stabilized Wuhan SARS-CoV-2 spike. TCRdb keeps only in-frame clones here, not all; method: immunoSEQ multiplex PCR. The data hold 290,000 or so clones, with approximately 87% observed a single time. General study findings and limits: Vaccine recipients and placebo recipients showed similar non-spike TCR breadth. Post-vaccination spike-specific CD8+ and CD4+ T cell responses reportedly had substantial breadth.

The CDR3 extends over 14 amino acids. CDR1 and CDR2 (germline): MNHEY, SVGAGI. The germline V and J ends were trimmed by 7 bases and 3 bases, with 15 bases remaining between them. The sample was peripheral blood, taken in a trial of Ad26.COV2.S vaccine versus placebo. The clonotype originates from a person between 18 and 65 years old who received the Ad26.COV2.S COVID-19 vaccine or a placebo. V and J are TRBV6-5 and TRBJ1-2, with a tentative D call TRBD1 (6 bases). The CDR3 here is CASTSGQSYYGYTF. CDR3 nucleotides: TGTGCCAGCACTAGTGGACAGAGTTACTATGGCTACACCTTC.